The 18 T cell receptor beta chains listed next were all sequenced from one sample in a study of response to subunit inactivated influenza vaccine. TCRdb re-analysed the RT-PCR reads in MiXCR, keeping a single row per CDR3 protein. Of hundreds of thousands of distinct CDR3 sequences in the sample, around 20% were seen once. The sequencing here drew on PBMCs from blood, taken around 5 days after vaccination. These receptors were obtained from a man aged 50 to 59 who received an inactivated influenza vaccine.

This sequence joins TRBV6-1 and TRBJ2-4; D not certain. V lost 6 bases and J lost 0, with 12 bases in between. This CDR3 region has 15 residues. Germline V gene lookup returns CDR1 MNHNS and CDR2 SASEGT. The CDR3 bases are TGTGCCAGCAGACCCTCCGGTTTAGCCAAAAACATTCAGTACTTC. Translated: CASRPSGLAKNIQYF.

This chain uses TRBV5-1 with TRBJ2-7; D is uncertain. Germline-derived CDR1 and CDR2 are SGHRS and YFSETQ. The CDR3 is 15 amino acids. V shed 2 bases and J shed 2 bases, with 14 bases lying between them. The CDR3 DNA follows: TGCGCCAGCAGCTTAGTAAGCGAGGTACCCTACGAGCAGTACTTC. Translation gives CASSLVSEVPYEQYF. Filled out from reference TRBV5-1 and TRBJ2-7, the complete variable domain reads KAGVTQTPRYLIKTRGQQVTLSCSPISGHRSVSWYQQTPGQGLQFLFEYFSETQRNKGNFPGRFSGRQFSNSRSEMNVSTLELGDSALYLCASSLVSEVPYEQYFGPGTRLTVT.

This clonotype was counted many times. The chain carries TRBV7-2 and TRBJ2-1; 7 positions match TRBD2. CDR3 size: 16 residues. Losses at the gene ends were 0 bases for V and 1 base for J; bases not matched to a gene: 3. Germline V gene data show CDR1 as SGHTA and CDR2 as FQGNSA. CDR3 in DNA: TGTGCCAGCAGCTTAGCGCTCGGGGGGTCCTACAATGAGCAGTTCTTC. Amino acids: CASSLALGGSYNEQFF.

This clonotype was counted only a few times. The chain employs TRBV24-1 and TRBJ2-5; possible D gene TRBD2, 5 bases. This CDR3 region has 17 residues. From germline, CDR1 is KGHDR and CDR2 SFDVKD. Trimming left V 4 bases short and J 2 bases short, with 19 bases between. The CDR3 DNA reads TGTGCCACCAGTGACGAGCGGCAGGCAAGGAATCAAGAGACCCAGTACTTC. Encoded protein: CATSDERQARNQETQYF.

This clonotype was seen a few times. This rearrangement joins TRBV27 to TRBJ2-1, with TRBD2 identical over 14 bases. Germline V gives CDR1 MNHEY, CDR2 SMNVEV (reference sequence). The CDR3 consists of 17 residues. V lost 5 bases, J lost 8 bases, and 11 bases stayed unmatched. Here the CDR3 DNA reads TGTGCCAGCAGTACCCAAGGGCCGGGACTAGCGGGAGATGAGCAGTTCTTC. Translation gives CASSTQGPGLAGDEQFF.

The table lists this clonotype with a few counts. The chain combines TRBV29-1 with TRBJ2-5; TRBD2 matches at 9 bases. This CDR3 is 20 amino acids long. The trim removed 4 bases at V and 3 bases at J, leaving 24 bases unmatched. Germline CDR1 and CDR2: SQVTM and ANQGSEA. The CDR3 DNA sequence: TGCAGCGTTGCGGACCCCAGGGTGAAGGAGCGGGGGGTTGTGGAAGAGACCCAGTACTTC. It is translated as CSVADPRVKERGVVEETQYF.

This clonotype was recorded a few times. This chain uses TRBV20-1 with TRBJ2-3; D gene unclear. The CDR3 has 13 amino acids. Germline V lookup: CDR1 DFQATT, CDR2 SNEGSKA (reference sequence). Trimming pared 0 bases from V and 2 bases from J, leaving 6 bases between. The CDR3 DNA reads as TGCAGTGCTAGAGAGCACTCCACAGATACGCAGTATTTT. This encodes CSAREHSTDTQYF.

The chain has TRBV27 and TRBJ2-5; 7 positions match TRBD2. Looked up from germline, CDR1 is MNHEY and CDR2 is SMNVEV (reference sequence). The junction had 10 bases not matched to a gene; V was cut back by 5 bases and J by 7 bases. The CDR3 consists of 14 residues. The CDR3: CASSPLAKPGTQYF. CDR3 DNA sequence: TGTGCCAGCAGTCCACTAGCGAAGCCGGGGACCCAGTACTTC.

This clonotype was recorded a few times. The CDR3 DNA reads as TGCAGTGCTTCATCAGGGACCGGGGGCGAGCAGTACTTC. Amino acids: CSASSGTGGEQYF. The rearrangement links TRBV20-1 to TRBJ2-7; maybe TRBD2 (6 bases). V dropped 5 bases and J dropped 6 bases, with 17 bases sitting between them. The CDR3 covers 13 residues. The V gene's germline CDR1 is DFQATT and CDR2 SNEGSKA (reference sequence).

This clonotype has only a few counts. The chain links TRBV7-9 to TRBJ1-6, with D possibly matching TRBD1 (6 bases). With 0 bases removed from V and 7 bases from J, the gap between germline ends came to 7 bases. The CDR3 is 14 residues long. Germline V lookup: CDR1 SEHNR, CDR2 FQNEAQ (reference sequence). The CDR3 DNA reads TGTGCCAGCAGCTTAGCGGGGACAAATTCACCCCTCCACTTT. This sequence encodes CASSLAGTNSPLHF. The full variable domain, in which reference TRBV7-9 and TRBJ1-6 provide the parts outside the CDR3, is DTGVSQNPRHKITKRGQNVTFRCDPISEHNRLYWYRQTLGQGPEFLTYFQNEAQLEKSRLLSDRFSAERPKGSFSTLEIQRTEQGDSAMYLCASSLAGTNSPLHFGNGTRLTVT.

This clonotype was picked up a small number of times. The rearrangement uses TRBV4-2 and TRBJ1-2; D not certain. Trimming removed 4 bases from V and 5 bases from J, with 23 bases in between. CDR3 length equals 17 residues. The germline V gene has CDR1 LGHNA and CDR2 YNFKEQ. The chain's CDR3 is CASSPPTETLSFYGYTF. The CDR3, as DNA: TGTGCCAGCAGCCCACCTACGGAAACTCTCTCATTTTATGGCTACACCTTC.

This clonotype was observed many times. This sequence joins TRBV12-3 or TRBV12-4 and TRBJ2-7, with TRBD1 matching over 7 bases. Germline trimming cut 4 bases from V and 3 bases from J; bases unmatched to any gene: 3. The CDR3 runs to 13 residues. This chain's CDR3 is CASSYDRVYEQYF. For the CDR3, the DNA is TGTGCCAGCAGTTATGACAGGGTCTACGAGCAGTACTTC.

The chain joins TRBV10-2 to TRBJ2-3; 8 bases align to TRBD2. Trimming at V came to 4 bases and at J to 4 bases, leaving 7 bases not matched to a gene. The CDR3 is 15 amino acids. Germline-derived CDR1 and CDR2 are WSHSY and SAAADI. This chain's CDR3 is CASSGSAGGADTQYF. In DNA, the CDR3 is TGCGCCAGCAGTGGAAGTGCGGGGGGCGCAGATACGCAGTATTTT.

This clonotype was observed many times. The chain is built from TRBV12-3 or TRBV12-4 and TRBJ2-5; 8 bases are shared with TRBD2. The CDR3 loop spans 15 amino acids. J lost 2 bases, V lost 5 bases, and 7 bases had no gene match. CDR3 nucleotide sequence: TGTGCCAGCAGTCGTAGCGGGGAACCTCAAGAGACCCAGTACTTC. It yields the protein CASSRSGEPQETQYF.

The chain links TRBV20-1 to TRBJ2-5, with 12 bases that match TRBD2. This CDR3 is built from 15 residues. Germline V gene data show CDR1 as DFQATT and CDR2 as SNEGSKA (reference sequence). The junction had 7 bases not matched to a gene; V was cut back by 3 bases and J by 5 bases. CDR3 in DNA: TGCAGTGCTAGCGGGCGACTAGCGGGAGTCGAGACCCAGTACTTC. Translation gives CSASGRLAGVETQYF.

The genes are TRBV24-1 and TRBJ2-6; no reliable D call. Trimming took 3 bases from V and 2 from J, leaving 7 bases between them. Per the germline V gene, CDR1 is KGHDR and CDR2 is SFDVKD. The CDR3 is 15 residues long. In DNA form, the CDR3 reads TGTGCCACCAGTGATCCCCGGCCTGGGGCCAACGTCCTGACTTTC. Residues: CATSDPRPGANVLTF.

This chain connects TRBV21-1 to TRBJ1-5; the table gives TRBD1 as D, unverified against the DNA. TRBV21-1 is recorded as a pseudogene. The CDR3 spans 20 residues. The CDR3 here is CASSPGERSKWTSGNQPQHF. In nucleotides, the CDR3 is TGTGCCAGCAGCCCTGGAGAAAGGAGTAAGTGGACTTCAGGGAATCAGCCCCAGCATTTT.

This chain connects TRBV7-2 to TRBJ2-1, with 15 bases aligning to TRBD2. The V gene's germline CDR1 is SGHTA and CDR2 FQGNSA. The J segment lost 7 bases and the V segment lost 3 bases, leaving 7 bases of the junction unmatched. There are 17 residues in the CDR3. In DNA form, the CDR3 reads TGTGCCAGCAGCTTGGTGGGACTAGCGGGAGGCGGGAATGAGCAGTTCTTC. Protein sequence: CASSLVGLAGGGNEQFF.